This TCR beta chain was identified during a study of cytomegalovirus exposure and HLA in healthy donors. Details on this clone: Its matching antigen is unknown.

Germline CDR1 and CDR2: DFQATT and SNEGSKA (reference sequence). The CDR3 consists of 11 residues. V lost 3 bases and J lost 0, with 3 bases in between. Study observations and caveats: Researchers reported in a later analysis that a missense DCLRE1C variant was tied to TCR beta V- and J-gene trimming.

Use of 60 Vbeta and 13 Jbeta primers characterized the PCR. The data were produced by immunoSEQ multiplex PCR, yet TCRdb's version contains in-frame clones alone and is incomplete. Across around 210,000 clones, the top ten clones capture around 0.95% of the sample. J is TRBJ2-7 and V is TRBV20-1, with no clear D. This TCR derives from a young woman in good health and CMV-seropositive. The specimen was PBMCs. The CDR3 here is CSASSSYEQYF. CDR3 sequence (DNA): TGCAGTGCTAGTAGCTCCTACGAGCAGTACTTC.